The 25 T cell receptor beta chains given below trace back to one sample, sequenced in a study of T cell repertoires in cytomegalovirus infection. TCRdb re-called the reads through MiXCR, storing one row per CDR3 protein. The table records under 300,000 distinct CDR3 sequences, approximately 17% of them present only once. Material: CD8+ T cells from PBMCs. The receptor set was obtained from a human donor in good health (CMV status not recorded). Some clones in this sample may be carry-over from other donors' samples.

This clonotype was recorded a few times. The chain is built from TRBV10-3 and TRBJ2-2, with D possibly being TRBD1 (5 bases). There are 15 residues in the CDR3. Germline CDR1 and CDR2: ENHRY and SYGVKD. Trimming shortened V by 1 base and J by 2 bases, and 8 bases separated the two germline ends. The CDR3 sequence is CAISEFDSNTGELFF. The CDR3 DNA is TGTGCCATCAGTGAGTTTGACAGTAACACCGGGGAGCTGTTTTTT.

In its sample, this clonotype was seen many times. The chain has TRBV7-6 and TRBJ1-4; 7 positions agree with TRBD1. Germline V lookup: CDR1 SGHVS, CDR2 FNYEAQ. J lost 0 bases, V lost 4 bases, and 5 bases had no gene match. The CDR3 length is 16 residues. The CDR3 spells CASSSRDSATNEKLFF. For the CDR3, the DNA is TGTGCCAGCAGCTCCCGGGACAGTGCAACTAATGAAAAACTGTTTTTT.

This clonotype has at least ten counts. The chain couples TRBV14 to TRBJ2-1; D possibly corresponds to TRBD1 (5 bases). This CDR3 is 17 amino acids long. Germline V gene lookup returns CDR1 SGHDN and CDR2 FVKESK. Between the trimmed V and J ends, which lost 0 bases and 7 bases, there was a span of 19 bases. The CDR3 spells CASSQDDWSGLRNEQFF. As DNA, the CDR3 is TGTGCCAGCAGCCAAGATGATTGGTCAGGGTTAAGAAATGAGCAGTTCTTC. Full variable domain (rest looked up from reference TRBV14 and TRBJ2-1): EAGVTQFPSHSVIEKGQTVTLRCDPISGHDNLYWYRRVMGKEIKFLLHFVKESKQDESGMPNNRFLAERTGGTYSTLKVQPAELEDSGVYFCASSQDDWSGLRNEQFFGPGTRLTVL.

The chain has TRBV6-5 and TRBJ2-4; TRBD1 is a possible D gene (5 bases). The germline V and J ends were trimmed by 6 bases and 7 bases, with 16 bases remaining between them. Germline CDR1 MNHEY, CDR2 SVGAGI. The CDR3 is 14 residues long. The CDR3 loop is CASSQSTDLNIQYF. The CDR3 DNA reads as TGTGCCAGCAGCCAATCGACAGATTTGAACATTCAGTACTTC.

This chain joins TRBV19 and TRBJ1-1, with D unclear. This CDR3 region has 12 residues. In germline, CDR1 is LNHDA, CDR2 SQIVND (reference sequence). The V and J ends lost 3 bases and 7 bases respectively, with 9 bases between them. CDR3 in DNA: TGTGCCAGTAGTATCGGCAGTCTTGAAGCTTTCTTT. Translating it yields CASSIGSLEAFF.

This clonotype was counted ten times or more. Written as DNA, the CDR3 is TGTGCCAGCAGCCCCAACATGGGCGGGGAGCTGTTTTTT. Encoded protein: CASSPNMGGELFF. The rearrangement links TRBV7-2 to TRBJ2-2; D gene uncertain. Germline V gives CDR1 SGHTA, CDR2 FQGNSA. This CDR3 spans 13 amino acids. Trimming removed 5 bases at V and 7 bases at J, with 11 bases between.

The chain links TRBV5-4 to TRBJ2-5, with 8 positions matching TRBD2. Germline values: CDR1 SGHNT, CDR2 YYREEE (reference sequence). Trimming cost V 6 bases and J 5 bases; bases outside gene matches: 9. The CDR3 length is 14 residues. The CDR3 region is CASTLGGGDETQYF. The CDR3 DNA reads as TGTGCCAGCACCCTCGGGGGGGGGGACGAGACCCAGTACTTC.

The V call is TRBV29-1, the J call TRBJ2-7; D gene ambiguous. Germline assignment: CDR1 SQVTM and CDR2 ANQGSEA. Trimming took off 4 bases at V and 3 bases at J, with 10 bases between the two ends. This CDR3 spans 12 amino acids. CDR3 sequence (DNA): TGCAGCGTTGCGGACGGAGACTACGAGCAGTACTTC. As protein: CSVADGDYEQYF.

This chain joins TRBV6-5 and TRBJ2-3; possibly TRBD2 for D (5 bases). The CDR3 loop spans 13 amino acids. The germline V gene has CDR1 MNHEY and CDR2 SVGAGI. The V gene lost 5 bases and the J gene lost 5 bases, with 11 bases spanning the gap. This chain's CDR3 is CASSRVGRDTQYF. CDR3 nucleotides: TGTGCCAGCAGTCGTGTTGGGAGAGATACGCAGTATTTT.

This clonotype was observed once. This chain uses TRBV12-3 or TRBV12-4 with TRBJ2-7; tentatively, D is TRBD1 or TRBD2 (5 bases each). The V gene lost 1 base and the J gene lost 3 bases, with 13 bases spanning the gap. The CDR3 sequence is 15 residues long. CDR3 sequence reads: CASSLEGTTGYEQYF. The CDR3 nucleotides are TGTGCCAGCAGTTTAGAGGGGACCACGGGCTACGAGCAGTACTTC.

The chain combines TRBV4-2 with TRBJ1-2; 8 nucleotides align to TRBD1. The CDR3 contains 15 residues. After removal of 4 bases from V and 6 bases from J, the junction contained 10 bases not matched to a gene. CDR1 LGHNA and CDR2 YNFKEQ come from the germline V gene. The CDR3 DNA follows: TGTGCCAGCAGCCTCCTGACAGGGGAGATCGATGGCTACACCTTC. It specifies CASSLLTGEIDGYTF.

The chain couples TRBV6-4 to TRBJ2-7; 8 positions agree with TRBD1. V shed 5 bases, J shed 9 bases, and the junction held 9 bases outside the gene matches. Per germline, CDR1 MRHNA and CDR2 SNTAGT. The length of the CDR3 is 13 residues. CDR3 nucleotides: TGTGCCAGCAGTCCCGGGGCAGGGGGCCCGCAGTACTTC. This sequence encodes CASSPGAGGPQYF.

In this sample, this clonotype turned up a few times. This chain connects TRBV7-9 to TRBJ2-2; 10 bases agree with TRBD1. There are 17 residues in the CDR3. CDR1 and CDR2 from the germline V gene are SEHNR and FQNEAQ (reference sequence). Trimming at V came to 3 bases and at J to 4 bases, leaving 8 bases not matched to a gene. DNA of the CDR3: TGTGCCAGCAGCTTGATCGACAGGGGGCCAGCCACCGGGGAGCTGTTTTTT. Amino acid sequence: CASSLIDRGPATGELFF.

This clonotype was observed a handful of times. The gene calls are TRBV28 and TRBJ1-1, with unresolved D. V shed 5 bases and J shed 0 bases, with 13 bases lying between them. Per germline, CDR1 MDHEN and CDR2 SYDVKM. The CDR3 consists of 15 residues. In nucleotides, the CDR3 is TGTGCCAGCAGTACCCGCCGGGATTTGAACACTGAAGCTTTCTTT. As protein: CASSTRRDLNTEAFF.

J is TRBJ2-3 and V is TRBV20-1, with 8 bases matching TRBD2. CDR3 size: 15 residues. With 1 base clipped from V and 9 bases from J, the junction kept 12 bases outside the gene matches. Germline V lookup: CDR1 DFQATT, CDR2 SNEGSKA (reference sequence). This CDR3 reads CSARVLVAGRGTQYF. The CDR3 DNA follows: TGCAGTGCTAGAGTTTTGGTAGCGGGGCGCGGGACGCAGTATTTT.

To note about this clonotype: One junction end does not reproduce the germline sequence, and a read error may be involved. V is TRBV9 and J is TRBJ2-5; 8 positions match TRBD2. Germline CDR1 is SGDLS and CDR2 is YYNGEE. CDR3 length: 16 residues. This chain's CDR3 is CASSGGGAGVKETQYF. Written as DNA, the CDR3 is TGTGCCAGCAGCGGAGGTGGAGCGGGGGTTAAAGAGACCCAGTACTTT. Using reference TRBV9 and TRBJ2-5 for the parts outside the CDR3, the full variable domain is DSGVTQTPKHLITATGQRVTLRCSPRSGDLSVYWYQQSLDQGLQFLIQYYNGEERAKGNILERFSAQQFPDLHSELNLSSLELGDSALYFCASSGGGAGVKETQYFGPGTRLLVL.

This clonotype came up once. This chain uses TRBV5-6 with TRBJ2-3, with D maybe TRBD2 (6 bases). V dropped 3 bases and J dropped 6 bases, with 20 bases sitting between them. In germline, CDR1 is SGHDT, CDR2 YYEEEE. The CDR3 runs to 16 residues. The CDR3 coding sequence is TGTGCCAGCAGCTGGGACCGGGACTGGCAACCTGATACGCAGTATTTT. The encoded protein is CASSWDRDWQPDTQYF.

There are a few counts of this clonotype. This chain links TRBV9 with TRBJ2-5; 8 positions agree with TRBD2. Per the germline V gene, CDR1 is SGDLS and CDR2 is YYNGEE. The CDR3 extends over 16 amino acids. The J segment lost 1 base and the V segment lost 0 bases, leaving 5 bases of the junction unmatched. The CDR3: CASSVGAGGSQETQYF. The CDR3 nucleotides are TGTGCCAGCAGCGTAGGGGCGGGGGGATCCCAAGAGACCCAGTACTTC.

This clonotype was counted between two and nine times. This chain connects TRBV5-1 to TRBJ2-2, with D hard to call. The germline CDR1 and CDR2 sequences are SGHRS and YFSETQ. This CDR3 region has 15 residues. V shed 2 bases and J shed 3 bases, with 11 bases lying between them. The CDR3 loop reads CASSFSKGYTGELFF. CDR3 nucleotides: TGCGCCAGCAGCTTTTCGAAGGGATACACCGGGGAGCTGTTTTTT.

This chain joins TRBV5-1 and TRBJ2-2, with D possibly matching TRBD2 (5 bases). The CDR3 sequence is 17 residues long. CDR1 is SGHRS and CDR2 is YFSETQ in the germline V gene. Trimming took 0 bases from V and 5 from J, leaving 17 bases between them. This CDR3 is CASSLDVGVTWTGELFF. CDR3 DNA: TGCGCCAGCAGCTTGGACGTCGGGGTAACTTGGACCGGGGAGCTGTTTTTT. Combining the CDR3 with reference TRBV5-1 and TRBJ2-2 gives the whole variable domain KAGVTQTPRYLIKTRGQQVTLSCSPISGHRSVSWYQQTPGQGLQFLFEYFSETQRNKGNFPGRFSGRQFSNSRSEMNVSTLELGDSALYLCASSLDVGVTWTGELFFGEGSRLTVL.

The chain links TRBV7-9 to TRBJ1-2, with D maybe TRBD1 (5 bases). CDR3 length: 17 residues. Germline CDR1 and CDR2: SEHNR and FQNEAQ (reference sequence). V gave up 6 bases and J gave up 1 base, with 21 bases separating them. DNA of the CDR3: TGTGCCAGCAGTCACAACCCGCGTACAGGCGATAACTATGGCTACACCTTC. It encodes CASSHNPRTGDNYGYTF.

The table lists this clonotype with a few counts. This CDR3 is CASIHTPPDRDSSYEQYF. The CDR3 DNA reads TGTGCCAGCATCCACACACCCCCGGACAGGGATAGCTCCTACGAGCAGTACTTC. The chain uses TRBV2 and TRBJ2-7; TRBD1 aligns across 8 bases. V shed 7 bases, J shed 0 bases, and the junction held 17 bases outside the gene matches. This CDR3 is built from 18 residues. Germline V gene sequence: CDR1 SNHLY, CDR2 FYNNEI.

The chain has TRBV10-3 and TRBJ2-2; perhaps TRBD2 as D (6 bases). Germline-derived CDR1 and CDR2 are ENHRY and SYGVKD. CDR3 length: 16 residues. Trimming cost V 1 base and J 1 base, with 10 bases left between them. CDR3 sequence reads: CAISECPSENTGELFF. The CDR3 region has the DNA TGTGCCATCAGTGAGTGCCCTAGCGAGAACACCGGGGAGCTGTTTTTT.

This clonotype was recorded a few times. V usage is TRBV4-1 and J usage is TRBJ1-1, with no clear D. Germline lookup yields CDR1 MGHRA and CDR2 YSYEKL. The CDR3 contains 15 residues. Trimming left V 4 bases short and J 1 base short, with 13 bases between. CDR3 residues: CASSRYSGGNTEAFF. The DNA of the CDR3 is TGCGCCAGCAGCCGCTATTCCGGAGGGAACACTGAAGCTTTCTTT.

The rearrangement links TRBV20-1 to TRBJ2-7, with TRBD1 matching 10 bases. The V gene end was trimmed by 4 bases and the J gene end by 2 bases; junction bases not matched to a gene: 5. This CDR3 region has 14 residues. From germline, CDR1 is DFQATT and CDR2 SNEGSKA (reference sequence). The CDR3 DNA reads TGCAGTGCTACACCGGGACAGGGGACCTACGAGCAGTACTTC. It yields the protein CSATPGQGTYEQYF.